The 32 T cell receptor beta chains below all came from one sample that was sequenced in a study of T cell clonality in common variable immunodeficiency. The repertoire was sequenced with immunoSEQ multiplex PCR; TCRdb's copy has only in-frame clones and lacks some. The repertoire shows 15,000 to 20,000 clones, none seen only once; the top ten take roughly 15%. The study's findings and limits: Common variable immunodeficiency TCR beta sequences reportedly had fewer deletions and N-nucleotide insertions.

No antigen has been assigned to these receptors. Source material: peripheral blood mononuclear cells. These receptor sequences come from a human donor with common variable immunodeficiency.

This clone showed up many times. The read comes to an end 3 residues before the CDR3 does, leaving the germline J gene to fill in the end. This sequence joins TRBV2 and TRBJ1-1, with TRBD1 identical over 8 bases. V gave up 7 bases and J gave up 4 bases; unmatched junction bases: 8. The germline gives CDR1 SNHLY, CDR2 FYNNEI. The CDR3 is made up of 14 amino acids. Incomplete CDR3 DNA: TGTGCCAGCATCATCAGGGGGACAGGCACTGAA. Protein product: CASIIRGTGTE. The whole CDR3 protein reads CASIIRGTGTEAFF.

As for this clone: The read finishes 3 residues shy of the CDR3 end, and the germline J gene is used to complete it. This chain links TRBV23-1 with TRBJ1-6; possible D gene TRBD1, 5 bases. TRBV23-1 carries the ORF label, with uncertain function. V lost 8 bases and J 10 bases, leaving 24 bases between the germline ends. CDR3 length equals 16 residues. CDR3 DNA, as far as it was read: TGCGCCAGCTCTATACCCAGGGTACCTCTTAAGTCACCC. It encodes CASSIPRVPLKSP. The full CDR3 protein reads CASSIPRVPLKSPLHF.

This clone was seen more than once but under ten times. The CDR3 end lies 3 residues beyond the end of the read and is filled in from the germline J gene. The chain carries TRBV2 and TRBJ1-5; D perhaps matches TRBD1 (5 bases). CDR1 is SNHLY and CDR2 is FYNNEI in the germline V gene. This CDR3 is 13 amino acids long. V was pared by 9 bases and J by 3 bases, with 12 bases between. The sequenced CDR3 bases are TGTGCCAGAATTCAGGGTCTCAATCAGCCC. It specifies CARIQGLNQP. The whole CDR3 is CARIQGLNQPQHF.

On this clone itself: The read comes to an end 3 residues before the CDR3 does, leaving the germline J gene to fill in the end. V and J are TRBV2 and TRBJ1-1; 10 bases agree with TRBD1. CDR3 length equals 12 residues. Germline assignment: CDR1 SNHLY and CDR2 FYNNEI. The CDR3 here is CASSEDRGKAFF. The sequenced CDR3 bases are TGTGCCAGCAGTGAGGACAGGGGGAAA. Based on the CDR3 plus reference TRBV2 and TRBJ1-1, the full variable domain is EPEVTQTPSHQVTQMGQEVILRCVPISNHLYFYWYRQILGQKVEFLVSFYNNEISEKSEIFDDQFSVERPDGSNFTLKIRSTKLEDSAMYFCASSEDRGKAFFGQGTRLTVV.

This clone was counted a few times. The read halts 3 residues ahead of the CDR3 end, with the missing end drawn from the germline J gene. The chain carries TRBV7-8 and TRBJ1-3; 7 nucleotides line up with TRBD1. This CDR3 region has 15 residues. Germline loops: CDR1 SGHVS, CDR2 FQNEAQ. V lost 5 bases and J lost 0; bases outside the gene matches: 4. The CDR3 spells CASSAGGYSGNTIYF. CDR3 DNA, as far as it was read: TGTGCCAGCAGCGCAGGGGGGTACTCTGGAAACACC.

Note on this clone: The read stops 3 residues short of the end of the CDR3; the missing end is completed from the germline J gene. V usage is TRBV20-1 and J usage is TRBJ1-1; 8 bases are shared with TRBD1. With V trimmed by 5 bases and J by 7 bases, 6 bases remained unmatched. The CDR3 contains 12 residues. The germline CDR1 and CDR2 sequences are DFQATT and SNEGSKA (reference sequence). The CDR3 sequence: CSAPDRGNEAFF. CDR3 DNA, as far as it was read: TGCAGTGCTCCAGACAGGGGAAATGAA.

Notes on this clone: The CDR3 goes on 3 residues after the read ends, and that part is filled in from the germline J gene. The chain recombines TRBV5-1 with TRBJ1-2; D is possibly TRBD1 (5 bases). This CDR3 is 12 amino acids long. V lost 1 base and J 7 bases, leaving 8 bases between the germline ends. Germline lookup yields CDR1 SGHRS and CDR2 YFSETQ. The chain's CDR3 is CASSLSGGGYTF. CDR3 DNA, as far as it was read: TGCGCCAGCAGCTTGTCGGGGGGTGGC.

This clone was picked up many times. The read halts 3 residues ahead of the CDR3 end, with the missing end drawn from the germline J gene. The chain couples TRBV14 to TRBJ2-7; D not resolved. Trimming stripped 4 bases from V and 6 bases from J, with 7 bases between. Per germline, CDR1 SGHDN and CDR2 FVKESK. The CDR3 consists of 11 residues. The CDR3 is CASSRLGEQYF. CDR3 DNA, as far as it was read: TGTGCCAGCAGCCGCCTAGGCGAG.

Comments on this clone: The read halts 3 residues ahead of the CDR3 end, with the missing end drawn from the germline J gene. The genes are TRBV18 and TRBJ2-3; 9 bases line up with TRBD1. CDR1 KGHSH and CDR2 LQKENI come from the germline V gene. This CDR3 spans 13 amino acids. V lost 4 bases and J lost 4; bases outside the gene matches: 0. The CDR3 DNA, read in part, is TGTGCCAGCTCACGGGACAGGGCAGATACG. This sequence encodes CASSRDRADT. The whole CDR3 sequence reads CASSRDRADTQYF.

This clone was recorded a few times. The missing CDR3 end, 3 residues past where the read stops, is filled in from the germline J gene. The V call is TRBV18, the J call TRBJ2-5; no clear D. The CDR3 covers 12 residues. Deletions cut 5 bases from V and 5 bases from J, with 9 bases between. Per germline, CDR1 KGHSH and CDR2 LQKENI. Partial CDR3 DNA: TGTGCCAGCTCATCCCTCCGGGAGACC. It is translated as CASSSLRET. The complete CDR3 sequence is CASSSLRETQYF.

About this clone itself: The read ends 3 residues early relative to the CDR3; the germline J gene fills the gap. The chain joins TRBV2 to TRBJ2-1; TRBD2 matches 11 bases. V lost 4 bases, J lost 8 bases, and 4 bases stayed unmatched. The CDR3 consists of 14 residues. CDR1 SNHLY and CDR2 FYNNEI come from the germline V gene. The CDR3 loop is CASSGLAGFDEQFF. The CDR3 DNA, read in part, is TGTGCCAGCAGTGGACTAGCGGGGTTCGATGAG.

This clone was recorded many times. The read stops 3 residues short of the end of the CDR3; the missing end is completed from the germline J gene. The chain is built from TRBV5-1 and TRBJ1-1; 9 positions match TRBD1. This CDR3 has 17 residues. V shed 5 bases, J shed 1 base, and the junction held 12 bases outside the gene matches. CDR1 and CDR2 (germline): SGHRS, YFSETQ. CDR3 bases read: TGCGCCAGCAGTCCTAGAACAGGGGGCAGGACGAACACTGAA. Encoded protein: CASSPRTGGRTNTE. The full-length CDR3 reads as CASSPRTGGRTNTEAFF.

This clone has at least ten counts. The read ends 3 residues before the CDR3 terminus; that terminus is restored from the germline J gene. The chain couples TRBV5-4 to TRBJ2-5; 8 positions match TRBD2. Germline values: CDR1 SGHNT, CDR2 YYREEE (reference sequence). The CDR3 is 14 residues long. V lost 4 bases, J lost 1 base, and 3 bases stayed unmatched. CDR3 DNA (partial): TGTGCCAGCAGCCCTGGGACTAGCCAAGAGACC. This encodes CASSPGTSQET. The entire CDR3 protein reads CASSPGTSQETQYF.

A few counts support this clone. Sequencing ends 3 residues short of the CDR3 end; the germline J gene provides the rest. The gene calls are TRBV7-2 and TRBJ2-7; 8 bases match TRBD2. Germline CDR1 reads SGHTA; CDR2 reads FQGNSA. This CDR3 region has 14 residues. Trimming cost V 5 bases and J 2 bases; bases outside gene matches: 5. The CDR3 is CASSPRRGAYEQYF. The CDR3 DNA, read in part, is TGTGCCAGCAGCCCTCGGCGGGGGGCCTACGAG.

This clone showed up just a few times. The CDR3 is cut off 3 residues early in the read; its end comes from the germline J gene. The chain carries TRBV18 and TRBJ1-1; tentative D call: TRBD1 (6 bases). V shed 1 base and J shed 6 bases, with 6 bases lying between them. This CDR3 has 12 residues. CDR1 is KGHSH and CDR2 is LQKENI in the germline V gene. The covered CDR3 bases are TGTGCCAGCTCACCACGGGGGCCTGAA. Translated: CASSPRGPE. The CDR3 in full is CASSPRGPEAFF.

This clone was counted only a few times. CDR3 bases read: TGTGCCAGCAGCTTAGGACTAGCCGACACCTACGAG. Its translation is CASSLGLADTYE. The CDR3 in its entirety is CASSLGLADTYEQYF. The rearrangement uses TRBV7-9 and TRBJ2-7; TRBD2 matches 7 bases. The read stops 3 residues short of the end of the CDR3; the missing end is completed from the germline J gene. Looked up from germline, CDR1 is SEHNR and CDR2 is FQNEAQ (reference sequence). V lost 1 base to trimming and J lost 2 bases; unmatched junction nucleotides: 5. CDR3 length: 15 amino acids. Full variable domain (outside the CDR3, taken from reference TRBV7-9 and TRBJ2-7): DTGVSQNPRHKITKRGQNVTFRCDPISEHNRLYWYRQTLGQGPEFLTYFQNEAQLEKSRLLSDRFSAERPKGSFSTLEIQRTEQGDSAMYLCASSLGLADTYEQYFGPGTRLTVT.

This clone turned up a few times. The CDR3 is cut off 3 residues early in the read; its end comes from the germline J gene. This chain uses TRBV5-1 with TRBJ2-5; TRBD2 matches at 10 bases. This CDR3 has 17 residues. Per germline, CDR1 SGHRS and CDR2 YFSETQ. With 2 bases clipped from V and 2 bases from J, the junction kept 9 bases outside the gene matches. The covered CDR3 bases are TGCGCCAGCAGCTTACAGTGGAGCGGGAGGGCACAAGAGACC. It translates to CASSLQWSGRAQET. The entire CDR3 protein is CASSLQWSGRAQETQYF.

The table lists this clone with many counts. The covered CDR3 bases are TGTGCCAGCTCACCACAGGCCGGGGCCAACGTC. As protein: CASSPQAGANV. In full, the CDR3 reads CASSPQAGANVLTF. J is TRBJ2-6 and V is TRBV18; D is undetermined. Read sequence stops 3 residues before the CDR3 end, and the germline J gene provides the missing end. V lost 1 base to trimming and J lost 4 bases, with 5 bases between them. Looked up from germline, CDR1 is KGHSH and CDR2 is LQKENI. The CDR3 has 14 residues.

This clone turned up a few times. The read finishes 3 residues shy of the CDR3 end, and the germline J gene is used to complete it. The chain combines TRBV5-1 with TRBJ1-6; D is uncertain. CDR3 length equals 16 residues. Trimming stripped 2 bases from V and 8 bases from J, with 17 bases between. Germline CDR1 SGHRS, CDR2 YFSETQ. Here the CDR3 reads CASSLVTTAKYSPLHF. CDR3 DNA (partial): TGCGCCAGCAGCTTAGTCACCACAGCTAAGTATTCACCC.

This clone was observed at least ten times. With the read ending 3 residues before the CDR3 end, the germline J gene is used to fill in that end. The V call is TRBV18, the J call TRBJ2-1; TRBD1 aligns across 12 bases. CDR3 length equals 16 residues. Germline V gives CDR1 KGHSH, CDR2 LQKENI. Trimming cost V 3 bases and J 6 bases; bases outside gene matches: 6. CDR3 amino acids: CASSPLGTGGLNEQFF. CDR3 DNA, as far as it was read: TGTGCCAGCTCACCCTTAGGGACAGGGGGCCTCAATGAG.

Concerning this clone: Sequencing ends 3 residues short of the CDR3 end; the germline J gene provides the rest. The chain combines TRBV5-1 with TRBJ2-5, with D perhaps TRBD2 (5 bases). The CDR3 runs to 16 residues. V lost 0 bases, J lost 1 base, and 13 bases lay in between. From germline, CDR1 is SGHRS and CDR2 YFSETQ. CDR3 residues: CASSLGRLIPQETQYF. The part of the CDR3 DNA that was read is TGCGCCAGCAGCTTGGGTCGACTAATCCCCCAAGAGACC.

This clone was counted only a few times. The read terminates 3 residues before the CDR3 end, so the remaining end is supplied by the germline J gene. The V gene is TRBV19, the J gene TRBJ2-1; D is tentatively TRBD1 or TRBD2 (5 bases each). Germline V CDR1 and CDR2: LNHDA, SQIVND (reference sequence). The V gene lost 6 bases and the J gene lost 8 bases, with 14 bases spanning the gap. The CDR3 loop spans 13 amino acids. The sequenced part of the CDR3 DNA is TGTGCCAGTAGGGGTTCAGGGAGCGATGAG. The encoded protein is CASRGSGSDE. The full CDR3 is CASRGSGSDEQFF.

A word on this clone: The CDR3 end falls 3 residues outside the read, so it is completed with the germline J gene. The V and J genes are TRBV7-2 and TRBJ2-1, with 9 bases that match TRBD1. The J segment lost 9 bases and the V segment lost 5 bases, leaving 11 bases of the junction unmatched. Germline assignment: CDR1 SGHTA and CDR2 FQGNSA. The CDR3 is made up of 15 amino acids. The sequenced part of the CDR3 DNA is TGTGCCAGCAGCCAACGGGGACAGGGTCTGAGTGAG. Translated, it gives CASSQRGQGLSE. The CDR3 reads in full as CASSQRGQGLSEQFF.

This clone was picked up many times. The read halts 3 residues ahead of the CDR3 end, with the missing end drawn from the germline J gene. The genes are TRBV7-8 and TRBJ2-2; 7 bases are shared with TRBD2. J gave up 7 bases and V 5 bases, and 10 bases lay outside the gene matches. Germline CDR1 SGHVS, CDR2 FQNEAQ. There are 15 residues in the CDR3. The part of the CDR3 DNA that was read is TGTGCCAGCAGCCCTGGACTAGGAGGGGACGGGGAG. The encoded protein is CASSPGLGGDGE. The CDR3 in its entirety is CASSPGLGGDGELFF.

Concerning this clone itself: The CDR3 end lies 3 residues beyond the end of the read and is filled in from the germline J gene. This chain links TRBV7-2 with TRBJ1-6; TRBD1 might be the D (5 bases). Deletions cut 7 bases from V and 6 bases from J, with 13 bases between. This CDR3 region has 14 residues. Germline lookup yields CDR1 SGHTA and CDR2 FQGNSA. CDR3 protein: CASNSGLSNSPLHF. The sequenced CDR3 bases are TGTGCCAGCAACTCGGGACTCAGTAATTCACCC.

This clone was observed at least ten times. CDR3 bases read: TGTGCCTCCCCGTCGGCTAGCGGGGGCCGTAGCACAGATACG. Encoded protein: CASPSASGGRSTDT. The full-length CDR3 reads as CASPSASGGRSTDTQYF. This rearrangement joins TRBV6-2 or TRBV6-3 to TRBJ2-3; 10 bases line up with TRBD2. The CDR3 extends 3 residues past the end of the read, so its final part is completed from the germline J gene. J gave up 0 bases and V 11 bases, and 14 bases lay outside the gene matches. Germline assignment: CDR1 MNHEY and CDR2 SVGEGT. CDR3 length: 17 residues.

Remarks on this clone: The sequence runs out 3 residues before the end of the CDR3; the remainder is reconstructed from the germline J gene. The chain joins TRBV7-3 to TRBJ2-7, with a tentative D call TRBD2 (7 bases). Germline V gives CDR1 SGHTA, CDR2 FQGTGA. There are 15 residues in the CDR3. Trimming pared 5 bases from V and 1 base from J, leaving 15 bases between. Incomplete CDR3 DNA: TGTGCCAGCAGCCCTGGGAGGGGGGGGTCCTACGAG. Amino acids: CASSPGRGGSYE. The full-length CDR3 reads as CASSPGRGGSYEQYF.

There are many counts of this clone. The read terminates 3 residues before the CDR3 end, so the remaining end is supplied by the germline J gene. The chain couples TRBV7-6 to TRBJ2-7, with 12 bases fitting TRBD2. The J segment lost 3 bases and the V segment lost 0 bases, leaving 6 bases of the junction unmatched. CDR3 size: 17 residues. Germline V CDR1 and CDR2: SGHVS, FNYEAQ. CDR3 residues: CASSLATSGRIGYEQYF. The covered CDR3 bases are TGTGCCAGCAGCTTAGCTACTAGCGGGAGGATCGGCTACGAG.

The table lists this clone with many counts. The read ends 3 residues shy of where the CDR3 ends; the end is completed using the germline J gene. This chain uses TRBV19 with TRBJ2-3; a possible D gene is TRBD2 (6 bases). The CDR3 totals 13 residues. CDR1 LNHDA and CDR2 SQIVND come from the germline V gene (reference sequence). V shed 3 bases and J shed 4 bases, with 8 bases lying between them. Partial CDR3 DNA: TGTGCCAGTAGTATCGGACTATCAGATACG. The encoded protein is CASSIGLSDT. The entire CDR3 sequence reads CASSIGLSDTQYF.

This clone occurred a few times. The read is 3 residues too short to cover the CDR3 end, so that end is filled in from the germline J gene. The J gene is TRBJ2-5, the V gene TRBV7-9, with D possibly matching TRBD2 (6 bases). This CDR3 is 14 amino acids long. Germline V gives CDR1 SEHNR, CDR2 FQNEAQ (reference sequence). The ends were cut back, 3 bases at V and 1 base at J, with 9 bases in the middle. CDR3 protein: CASSLGLSQETQYF. The CDR3 bases that were read are TGTGCCAGCAGCTTGGGACTGAGCCAAGAGACC.

This clone occurred many times. The CDR3 end falls 3 residues outside the read, so it is completed with the germline J gene. The rearrangement joins TRBV2 to TRBJ2-2, with a possible D match to TRBD1 (5 bases). Germline-derived CDR1 and CDR2 are SNHLY and FYNNEI. The V and J ends lost 0 bases and 4 bases respectively, with 12 bases between them. CDR3 length equals 16 residues. The CDR3 here is CASSEAIVGLTGELFF. The DNA read from the CDR3 is TGTGCCAGCAGTGAAGCCATCGTGGGGCTCACCGGGGAG. The whole variable domain, remainder taken from reference TRBV2 and TRBJ2-2, is EPEVTQTPSHQVTQMGQEVILRCVPISNHLYFYWYRQILGQKVEFLVSFYNNEISEKSEIFDDQFSVERPDGSNFTLKIRSTKLEDSAMYFCASSEAIVGLTGELFFGEGSRLTVL.

CDR3 loop: CASSGPGQGRTWAFF. The sequenced part of the CDR3 DNA is TGTGCCAGTAGTGGACCGGGACAGGGTCGGACCTGG. The chain combines TRBV19 with TRBJ1-1; 9 bases map to TRBD1. The read comes to an end 3 residues before the CDR3 does, leaving the germline J gene to fill in the end. The CDR3 has 15 residues. CDR1 and CDR2 (germline): LNHDA, SQIVND (reference sequence).